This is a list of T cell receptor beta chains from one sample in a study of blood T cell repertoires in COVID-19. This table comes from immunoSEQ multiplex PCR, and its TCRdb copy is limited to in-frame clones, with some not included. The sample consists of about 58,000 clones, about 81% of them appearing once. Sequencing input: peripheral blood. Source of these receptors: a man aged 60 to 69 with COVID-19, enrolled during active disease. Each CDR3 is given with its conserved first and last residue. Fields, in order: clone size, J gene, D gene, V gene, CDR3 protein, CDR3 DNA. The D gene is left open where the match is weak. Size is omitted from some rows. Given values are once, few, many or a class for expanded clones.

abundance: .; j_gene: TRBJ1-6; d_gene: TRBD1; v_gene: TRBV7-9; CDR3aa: CASSELTGGVDSPLHF; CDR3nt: TGTGCCAGCAGCGAACTGACAGGGGGTGTCGATTCACCCCTCCACTTT
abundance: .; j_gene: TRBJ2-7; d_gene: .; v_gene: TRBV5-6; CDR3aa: CASSLGSQAYEQYF; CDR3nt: TGTGCCAGCAGCTTGGGATCTCAAGCTTACGAGCAGTACTTC
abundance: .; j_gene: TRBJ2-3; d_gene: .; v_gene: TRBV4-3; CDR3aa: CASSQALGATQYF; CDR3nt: TGCGCCAGCAGCCAAGCCTTAGGGGCTACGCAGTATTTT
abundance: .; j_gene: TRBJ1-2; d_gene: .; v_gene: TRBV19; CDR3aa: CASSPRTVTTYGYTF; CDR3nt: TGTGCCAGTAGTCCGCGGACAGTGACAACCTATGGCTACACCTTC
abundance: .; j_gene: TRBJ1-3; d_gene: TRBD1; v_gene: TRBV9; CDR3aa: CASSSRDRGPGNTIYF; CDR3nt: TGTGCCAGCAGCTCTCGGGACAGGGGGCCGGGAAACACCATATATTTT
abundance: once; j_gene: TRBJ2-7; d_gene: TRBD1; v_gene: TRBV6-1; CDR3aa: CASSEEGQGRQYEQYF; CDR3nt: TGTGCCAGCAGTGAAGAGGGACAGGGAAGGCAGTACGAGCAGTACTTC
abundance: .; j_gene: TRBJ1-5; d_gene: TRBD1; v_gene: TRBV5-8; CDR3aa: CASSRGQGNQPQHF; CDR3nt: TGTGCCAGCTCCAGGGGACAGGGCAATCAGCCCCAGCATTTT
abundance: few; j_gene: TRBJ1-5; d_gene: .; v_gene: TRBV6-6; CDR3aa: CASSYSSAGRQPQHF; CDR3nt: TGTGCCAGCAGTTACTCGTCGGCAGGGCGTCAGCCCCAGCATTTT
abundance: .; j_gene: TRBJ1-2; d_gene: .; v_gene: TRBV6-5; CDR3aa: CASKEGAKGDYGYTF; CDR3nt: TGTGCCAGCAAGGAAGGGGCCAAAGGGGACTATGGCTACACCTTC
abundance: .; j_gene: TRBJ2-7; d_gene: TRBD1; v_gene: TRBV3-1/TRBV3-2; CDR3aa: CASSQGSQGAYEQYF; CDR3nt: TGTGCCAGCAGCCAAGGATCGCAGGGGGCCTACGAGCAGTACTTC
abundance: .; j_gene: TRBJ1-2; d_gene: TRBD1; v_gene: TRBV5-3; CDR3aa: CAIPPRGIGFGYTF; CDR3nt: TGTGCCATCCCCCCCAGGGGGATAGGGTTTGGCTACACCTTC
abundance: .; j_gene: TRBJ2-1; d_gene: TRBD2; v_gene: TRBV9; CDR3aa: CASGEWAGGTNEQFF; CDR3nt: TGTGCCAGCGGCGAGTGGGCGGGAGGGACGAATGAGCAGTTCTTC
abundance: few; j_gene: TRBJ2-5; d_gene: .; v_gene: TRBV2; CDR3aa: CASQRDLQETQYF; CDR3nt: TGTGCCAGTCAGAGGGATCTCCAAGAGACCCAGTACTTC
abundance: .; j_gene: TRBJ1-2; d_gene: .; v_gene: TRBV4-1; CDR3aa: CASRTHSVPGPYGYTF; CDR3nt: TGCGCCAGCAGAACCCATTCAGTGCCAGGGCCCTATGGCTACACCTTC
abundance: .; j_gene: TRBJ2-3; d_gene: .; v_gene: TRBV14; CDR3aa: CASTRRATDTQYF; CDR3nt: TGTGCCAGCACAAGGCGAGCGACAGATACGCAGTATTTT
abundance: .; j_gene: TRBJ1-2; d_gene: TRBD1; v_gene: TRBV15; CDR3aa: CATSRVEGAYTF; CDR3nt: TGTGCCACCAGCAGAGTTGAGGGGGCCTACACCTTC
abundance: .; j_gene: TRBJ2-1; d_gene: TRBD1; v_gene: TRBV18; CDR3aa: CASSIRRDSSYNEQFF; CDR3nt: TGTGCCAGCTCAATCAGAAGGGACAGCTCCTACAATGAGCAGTTCTTC
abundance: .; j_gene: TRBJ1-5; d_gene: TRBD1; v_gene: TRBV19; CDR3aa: CASKGQGFGNQPQHF; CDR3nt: TGTGCCAGTAAGGGACAGGGGTTTGGCAATCAGCCCCAGCATTTT
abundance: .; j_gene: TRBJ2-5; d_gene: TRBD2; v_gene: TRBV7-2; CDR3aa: CASSPGRGVARVEETQYF; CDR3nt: TGTGCCAGCAGCCCAGGGAGGGGAGTAGCCCGTGTGGAAGAGACCCAGTACTTC
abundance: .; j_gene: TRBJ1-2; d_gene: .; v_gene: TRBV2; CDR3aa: CASIDSLKDGYTF; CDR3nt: TGTGCCAGCATCGACAGTTTAAAAGATGGCTACACCTTC
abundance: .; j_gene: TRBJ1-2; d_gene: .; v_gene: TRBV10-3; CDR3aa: CATLEANYGYTF; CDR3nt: TGTGCCACCCTGGAGGCGAACTATGGCTACACCTTC
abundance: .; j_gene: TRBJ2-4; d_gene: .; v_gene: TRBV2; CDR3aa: CASRTVVAKNIQYF; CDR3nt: TGTGCCAGCAGAACAGTGGTAGCCAAAAACATTCAGTACTTC
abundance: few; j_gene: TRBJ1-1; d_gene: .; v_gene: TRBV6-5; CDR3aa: CATRREDLNTEAFF; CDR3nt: TGTGCCACCCGACGGGAGGATTTGAACACTGAAGCTTTCTTT
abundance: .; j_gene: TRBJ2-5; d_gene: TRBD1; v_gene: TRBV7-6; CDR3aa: CASSLRSQKRDRGETQYF; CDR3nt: TGTGCCAGCAGCTTAAGGTCCCAAAAAAGGGACAGGGGAGAGACCCAGTACTTC
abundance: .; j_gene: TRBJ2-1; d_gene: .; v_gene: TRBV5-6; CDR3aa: CASSLVATGDYNEQFF; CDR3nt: TGTGCCAGCAGCTTAGTCGCGACAGGAGATTACAATGAGCAGTTCTTC
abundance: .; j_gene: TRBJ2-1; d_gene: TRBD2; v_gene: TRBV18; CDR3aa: CASSGTIFGTSGALSYNEQFF; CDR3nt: TGTGCCAGCTCGGGAACCATCTTCGGGACTAGCGGGGCATTATCCTACAATGAGCAGTTCTTC
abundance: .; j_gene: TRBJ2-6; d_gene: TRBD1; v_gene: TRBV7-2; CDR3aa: CASSLRTGRPTGANVLTF; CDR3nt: TGTGCCAGCAGCTTGCGGACAGGGAGGCCTACTGGGGCCAACGTCCTGACTTTC
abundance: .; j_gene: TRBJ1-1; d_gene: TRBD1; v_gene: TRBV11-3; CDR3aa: CASSVGQATEAFF; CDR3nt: TGTGCCAGCAGCGTAGGACAGGCCACTGAAGCTTTCTTT
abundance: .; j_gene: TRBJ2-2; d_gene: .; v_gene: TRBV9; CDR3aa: CASSVEGVPGELFF; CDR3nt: TGTGCCAGCAGCGTAGAGGGGGTGCCCGGGGAGCTGTTTTTT
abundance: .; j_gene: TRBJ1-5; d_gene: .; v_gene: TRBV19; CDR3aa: CASSPTLDRLAPQHF; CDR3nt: TGTGCCAGTAGTCCAACCCTTGACAGATTAGCGCCCCAGCATTTT
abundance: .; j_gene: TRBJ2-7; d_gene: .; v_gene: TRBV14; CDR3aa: CASSRGDGYEQYF; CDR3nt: TGTGCCAGCAGCCGGGGCGACGGATACGAGCAGTACTTC
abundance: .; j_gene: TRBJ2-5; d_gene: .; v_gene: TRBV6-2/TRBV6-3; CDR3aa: CASSYSGVPGNQETQYF; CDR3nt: TGTGCCAGCAGTTACTCAGGGGTGCCTGGAAACCAAGAGACCCAGTACTTC
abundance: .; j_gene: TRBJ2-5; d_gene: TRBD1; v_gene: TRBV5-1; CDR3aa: CASSLGQGLQETQYF; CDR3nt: TGCGCCAGCAGCCTGGGACAGGGACTCCAAGAGACCCAGTACTTC
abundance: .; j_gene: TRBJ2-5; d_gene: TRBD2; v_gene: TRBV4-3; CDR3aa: CASSQGLAGGLGETQYF; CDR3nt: TGCGCCAGCAGCCAAGGACTAGCGGGAGGGTTGGGGGAGACCCAGTACTTC
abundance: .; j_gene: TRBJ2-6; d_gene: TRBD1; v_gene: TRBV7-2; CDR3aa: CASSSTGATGANVLTF; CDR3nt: TGTGCCAGCAGTTCCACAGGGGCAACGGGGGCCAACGTCCTGACTTTC
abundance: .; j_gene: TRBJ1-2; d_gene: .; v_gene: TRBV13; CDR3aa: CASSRRGSDYGYTF; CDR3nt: TGTGCCAGTTCCAGGAGGGGAAGTGACTATGGCTACACCTTC
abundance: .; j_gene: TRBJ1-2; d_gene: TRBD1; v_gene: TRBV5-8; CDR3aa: CASSNRGTGNGYTF; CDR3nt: TGTGCCAGCAGCAACAGGGGGACAGGAAATGGCTACACCTTC
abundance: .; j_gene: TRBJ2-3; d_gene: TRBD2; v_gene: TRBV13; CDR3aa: CASSLGLAGGRTDTQYF; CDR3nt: TGTGCCAGCAGCTTAGGTCTAGCGGGGGGACGCACAGATACGCAGTATTTT
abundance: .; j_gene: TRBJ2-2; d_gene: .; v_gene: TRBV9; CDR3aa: CASSVALQGGTGELFF; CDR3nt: TGTGCCAGCAGCGTAGCTCTGCAGGGTGGCACCGGGGAGCTGTTTTTT
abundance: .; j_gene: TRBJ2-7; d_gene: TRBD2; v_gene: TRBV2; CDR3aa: CASSEGASGGGYEQYF; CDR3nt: TGTGCCAGCAGTGAAGGGGCTAGCGGGGGTGGATACGAGCAGTACTTC
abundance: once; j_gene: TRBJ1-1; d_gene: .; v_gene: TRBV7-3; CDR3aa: CASRLRAGNTEAFF; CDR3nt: TGTGCCAGCAGGTTAAGGGCGGGGAACACTGAAGCTTTCTTT
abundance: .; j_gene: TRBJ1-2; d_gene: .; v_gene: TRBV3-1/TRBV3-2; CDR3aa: CASSQAPGGYTF; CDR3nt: TGTGCCAGCAGCCAAGCCCCGGGAGGCTACACCTTC
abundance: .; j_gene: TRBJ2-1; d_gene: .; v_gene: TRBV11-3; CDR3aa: CASSLDLNSYNEQFF; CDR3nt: TGTGCCAGCAGCTTAGATTTAAACTCCTACAATGAGCAGTTCTTC
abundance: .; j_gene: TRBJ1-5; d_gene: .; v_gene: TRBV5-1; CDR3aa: CASSLDSGDDQPQHF; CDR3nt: TGCGCCAGCAGCTTGGATTCGGGGGACGATCAGCCCCAGCATTTT
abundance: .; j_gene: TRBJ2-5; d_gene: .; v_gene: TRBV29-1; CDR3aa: CSARHGWDTLYQETQYF; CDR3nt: TGCAGCGCCCGACACGGTTGGGACACATTGTACCAAGAGACCCAGTACTTC